The present T cell receptor beta chain was sequenced within a study of CD8+ T cells in alopecia areata. For the study at large: Twice daily, treated patients received 5 to 10 mg of oral tofacitinib. Whole-study findings and limits: The study found higher clonality in lesional than normal scalp, especially in alopecia totalis/universalis.

Details on this clone: Antigen unknown.

cDNA prepared by RNA extraction and subsequent reverse transcription served as the template for sequencing. This table comes from immunoSEQ multiplex PCR, and its TCRdb copy is limited to in-frame clones, with some not included. The data contain roughly 210,000 clones, approximately 40% of them singletons. The treatment here: oral pan-JAK inhibitor, 5-10 mg twice daily. Peripheral blood and lesional scalp punch biopsies came from alopecia areata patients. V was trimmed by 5 bases and J by 7 bases, leaving 5 bases between them. CDR1 is MDHEN and CDR2 is SYDVKM in the germline V gene. There are 10 residues in the CDR3.

The rearrangement uses TRBV28 and TRBJ1-2, with no clear D. The TCR originated in a human donor with alopecia areata. Material: CD4+ T cells sorted from blood, obtained at approximately week 36, from a patient treated with tofacitinib. CDR3 region: CASSMTGYTF. The DNA for the CDR3 is TGTGCCAGCAGTATGACTGGCTACACCTTC.